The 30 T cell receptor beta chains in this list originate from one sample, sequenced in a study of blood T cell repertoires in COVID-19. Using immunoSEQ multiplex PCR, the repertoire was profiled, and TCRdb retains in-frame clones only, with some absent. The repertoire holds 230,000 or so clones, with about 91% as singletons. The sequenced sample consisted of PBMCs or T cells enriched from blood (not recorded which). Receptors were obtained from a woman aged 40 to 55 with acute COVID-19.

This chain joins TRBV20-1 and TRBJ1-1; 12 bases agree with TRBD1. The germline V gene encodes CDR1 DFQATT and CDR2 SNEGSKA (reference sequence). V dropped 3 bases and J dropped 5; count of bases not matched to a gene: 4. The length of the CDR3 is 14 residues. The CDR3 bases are TGCAGTGCTAGTGCGGGACAGGGGGCAACTGAAGCTTTCTTT. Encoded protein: CSASAGQGATEAFF.

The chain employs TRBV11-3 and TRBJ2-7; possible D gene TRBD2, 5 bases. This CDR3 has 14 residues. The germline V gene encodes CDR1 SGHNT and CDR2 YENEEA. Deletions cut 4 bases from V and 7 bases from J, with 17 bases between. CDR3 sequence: CASSSRGARGEQYV. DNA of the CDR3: TGTGCCAGCAGCTCCCGGGGTGCTCGGGGAGAGCAGTACGTC.

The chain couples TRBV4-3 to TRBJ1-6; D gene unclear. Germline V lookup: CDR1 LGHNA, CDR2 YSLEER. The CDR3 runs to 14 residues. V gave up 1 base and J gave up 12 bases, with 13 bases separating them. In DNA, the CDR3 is TGCGCCAGCAGCCAAGTTGAGGACCGGGGACCCCTCCACTTT. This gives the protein CASSQVEDRGPLHF.

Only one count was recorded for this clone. The CDR3 here is CAWRDGLSNQPQHF. CDR3 DNA: TGTGCCTGGAGAGACGGACTGAGCAATCAGCCCCAGCATTTT. The chain couples TRBV30 to TRBJ1-5; D call uncertain. CDR3 length: 14 amino acids. Germline V gene lookup returns CDR1 GTSNPN and CDR2 SVGIG (reference sequence). V was cut by 3 bases and J by 1 base, with 10 bases left in between.

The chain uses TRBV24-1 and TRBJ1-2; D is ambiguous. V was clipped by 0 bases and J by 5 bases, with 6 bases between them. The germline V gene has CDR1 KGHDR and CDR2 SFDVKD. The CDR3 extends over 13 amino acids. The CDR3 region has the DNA TGTGCCACCAGTGATTTGCCCGGGTATGGCTACACCTTC. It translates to CATSDLPGYGYTF.

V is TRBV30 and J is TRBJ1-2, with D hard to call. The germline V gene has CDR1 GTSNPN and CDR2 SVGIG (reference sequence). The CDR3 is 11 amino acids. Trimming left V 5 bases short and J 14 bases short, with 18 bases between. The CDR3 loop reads CAWDDPGIKTF. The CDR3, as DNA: TGTGCCTGGGACGACCCCGGGATTAAGACCTTC.

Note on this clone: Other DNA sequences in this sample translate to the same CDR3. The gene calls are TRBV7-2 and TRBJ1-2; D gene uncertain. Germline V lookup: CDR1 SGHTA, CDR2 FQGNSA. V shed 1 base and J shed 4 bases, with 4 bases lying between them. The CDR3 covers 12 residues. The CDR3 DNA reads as TGTGCCAGCAGCTTAGACAGCTATGGCTACACCTTC. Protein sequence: CASSLDSYGYTF. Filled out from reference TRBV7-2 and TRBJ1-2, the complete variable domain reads GAGVSQSPSNKVTEKGKDVELRCDPISGHTALYWYRQSLGQGLEFLIYFQGNSAPDKSGLPSDRFSAERTGGSVSTLTIQRTQQEDSAVYLCASSLDSYGYTFGSGTRLTVV.

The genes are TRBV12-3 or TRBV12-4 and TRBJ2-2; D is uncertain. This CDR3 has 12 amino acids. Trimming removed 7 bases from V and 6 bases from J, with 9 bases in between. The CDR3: CASISRAGELFF. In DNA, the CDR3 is TGTGCCAGCATCTCCCGGGCCGGGGAGCTGTTTTTT.

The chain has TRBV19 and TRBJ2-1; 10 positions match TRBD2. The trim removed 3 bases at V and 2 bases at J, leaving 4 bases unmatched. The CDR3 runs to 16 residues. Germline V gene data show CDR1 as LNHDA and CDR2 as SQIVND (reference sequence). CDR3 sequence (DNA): TGTGCCAGTAGTATCGAAAGCGGGAGGGCCTACAATGAGCAGTTCTTC. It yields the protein CASSIESGRAYNEQFF.

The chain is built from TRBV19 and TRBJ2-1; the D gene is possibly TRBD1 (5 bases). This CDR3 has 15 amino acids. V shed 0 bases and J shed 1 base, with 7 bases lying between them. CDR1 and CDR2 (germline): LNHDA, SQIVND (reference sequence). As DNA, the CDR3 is TGTGCCAGTAGTATAGACAGGGTGTCCTACAATGAGCAGTTCTTC. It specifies CASSIDRVSYNEQFF.

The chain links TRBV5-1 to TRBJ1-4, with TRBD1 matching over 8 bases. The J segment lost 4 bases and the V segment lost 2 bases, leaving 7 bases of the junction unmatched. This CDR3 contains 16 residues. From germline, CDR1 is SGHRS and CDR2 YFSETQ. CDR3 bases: TGCGCCAGCAGCTTCGGTGGGACAGGATATAATGAAAAACTGTTTTTT. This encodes CASSFGGTGYNEKLFF.

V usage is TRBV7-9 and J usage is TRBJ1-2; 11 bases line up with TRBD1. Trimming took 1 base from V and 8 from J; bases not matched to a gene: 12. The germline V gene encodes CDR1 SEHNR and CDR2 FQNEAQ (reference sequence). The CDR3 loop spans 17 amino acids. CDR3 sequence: CASSLERTGGVLRGYTF. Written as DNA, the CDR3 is TGTGCCAGCAGCTTAGAGAGGACAGGGGGCGTTTTGAGGGGCTACACCTTC. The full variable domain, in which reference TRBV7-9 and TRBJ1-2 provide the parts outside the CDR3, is DTGVSQNPRHKITKRGQNVTFRCDPISEHNRLYWYRQTLGQGPEFLTYFQNEAQLEKSRLLSDRFSAERPKGSFSTLEIQRTEQGDSAMYLCASSLERTGGVLRGYTFGSGTRLTVV.

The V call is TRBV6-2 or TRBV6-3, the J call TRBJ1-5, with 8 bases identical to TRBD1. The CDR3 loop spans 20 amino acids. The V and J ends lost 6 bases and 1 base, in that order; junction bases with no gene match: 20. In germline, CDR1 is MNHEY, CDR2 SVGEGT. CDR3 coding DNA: TGTGCCAGCAGCAAGCTAAGCCGGGACAGGCCCCTTGGGAGCAATCAGCCCCAGCATTTT. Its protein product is CASSKLSRDRPLGSNQPQHF.

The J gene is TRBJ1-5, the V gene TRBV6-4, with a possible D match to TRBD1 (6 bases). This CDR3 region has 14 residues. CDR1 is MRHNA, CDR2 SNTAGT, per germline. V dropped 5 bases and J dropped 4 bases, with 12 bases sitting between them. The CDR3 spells CASSWGQLNQPQHF. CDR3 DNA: TGTGCCAGCAGTTGGGGGCAGCTTAATCAGCCCCAGCATTTT.

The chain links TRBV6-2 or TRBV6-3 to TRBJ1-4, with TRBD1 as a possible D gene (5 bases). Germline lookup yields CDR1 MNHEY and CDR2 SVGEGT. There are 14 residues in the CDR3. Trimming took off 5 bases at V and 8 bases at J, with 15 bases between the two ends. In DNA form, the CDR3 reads TGTGCCAGCAGTGCCCAGGGCGGTTACGAAAAACTGTTTTTT. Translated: CASSAQGGYEKLFF.

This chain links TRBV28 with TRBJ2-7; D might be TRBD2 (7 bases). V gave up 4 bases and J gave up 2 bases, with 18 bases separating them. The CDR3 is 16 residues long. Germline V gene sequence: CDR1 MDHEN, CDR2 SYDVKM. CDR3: CASSSSTGGRAYEQYV. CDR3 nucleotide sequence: TGTGCCAGCAGTTCGAGTACCGGGGGGCGAGCCTACGAGCAGTACGTC.

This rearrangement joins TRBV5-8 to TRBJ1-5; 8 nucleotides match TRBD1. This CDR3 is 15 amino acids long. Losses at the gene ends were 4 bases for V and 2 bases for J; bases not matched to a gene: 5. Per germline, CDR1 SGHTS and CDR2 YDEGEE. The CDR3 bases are TGTGCCAGCAGCACGGACAGGGTGGGCAATCAGCCCCAGCATTTT. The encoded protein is CASSTDRVGNQPQHF.

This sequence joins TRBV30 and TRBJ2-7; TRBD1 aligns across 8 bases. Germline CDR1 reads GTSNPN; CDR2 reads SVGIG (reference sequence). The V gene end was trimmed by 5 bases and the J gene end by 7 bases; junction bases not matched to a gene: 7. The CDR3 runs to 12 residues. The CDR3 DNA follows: TGTGCCTGGTGGACAGGGAACAAAGAGCAGTACTTC. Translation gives CAWWTGNKEQYF.

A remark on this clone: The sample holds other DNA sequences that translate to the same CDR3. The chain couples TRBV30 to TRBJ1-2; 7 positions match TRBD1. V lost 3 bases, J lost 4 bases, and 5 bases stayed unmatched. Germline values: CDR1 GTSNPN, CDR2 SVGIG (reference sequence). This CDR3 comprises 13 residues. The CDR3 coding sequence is TGTGCCTGGAGCCGACAGGGAGGCTATGGCTACACCTTC. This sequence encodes CAWSRQGGYGYTF. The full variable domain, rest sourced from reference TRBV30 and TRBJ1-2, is SQTIHQWPATLVQPVGSPLSLECTVEGTSNPNLYWYRQAAGRGLQLLFYSVGIGQISSEVPQNLSASRPQDRQFILSSKKLLLSDSGFYLCAWSRQGGYGYTFGSGTRLTVV.

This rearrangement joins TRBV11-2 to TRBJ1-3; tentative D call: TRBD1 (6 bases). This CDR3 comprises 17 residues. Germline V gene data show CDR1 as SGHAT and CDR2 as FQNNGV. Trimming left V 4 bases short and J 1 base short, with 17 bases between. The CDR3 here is CASSSNLQGLSGNTIYF. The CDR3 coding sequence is TGTGCCAGCAGCTCAAATCTACAGGGCTTGTCTGGAAACACCATATATTTT.

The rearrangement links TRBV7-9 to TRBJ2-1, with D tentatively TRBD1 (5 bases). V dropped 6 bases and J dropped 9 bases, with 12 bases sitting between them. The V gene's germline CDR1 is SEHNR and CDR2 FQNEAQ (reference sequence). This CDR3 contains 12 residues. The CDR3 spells CASRLQATEQFF. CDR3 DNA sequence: TGTGCCAGCAGGCTACAGGCCACTGAGCAGTTCTTC.

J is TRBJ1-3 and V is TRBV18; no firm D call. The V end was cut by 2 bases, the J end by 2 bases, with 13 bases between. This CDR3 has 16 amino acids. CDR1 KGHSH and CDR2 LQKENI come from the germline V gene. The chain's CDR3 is CASSPTAAATGNTIYF. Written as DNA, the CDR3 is TGTGCCAGCTCACCAACCGCAGCGGCTACTGGAAACACCATATATTTT.

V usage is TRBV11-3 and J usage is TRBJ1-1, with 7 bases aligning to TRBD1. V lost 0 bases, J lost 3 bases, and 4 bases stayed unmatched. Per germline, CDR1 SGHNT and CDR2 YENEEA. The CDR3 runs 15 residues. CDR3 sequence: CASSLEGTVDTEAFF. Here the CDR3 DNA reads TGTGCCAGCAGCTTAGAAGGGACAGTAGACACTGAAGCTTTCTTT.

The CDR3 region is CASSPGASGSGYNEQFF. DNA of the CDR3: TGTGCCAGCAGTCCCGGGGCTAGCGGGAGTGGTTACAATGAGCAGTTCTTC. V usage is TRBV11-3 and J usage is TRBJ2-1, with 10 positions matching TRBD2. This CDR3 contains 17 residues. Germline loops: CDR1 SGHNT, CDR2 YENEEA. Losses at the gene ends were 6 bases for V and 4 bases for J; bases not matched to a gene: 12.

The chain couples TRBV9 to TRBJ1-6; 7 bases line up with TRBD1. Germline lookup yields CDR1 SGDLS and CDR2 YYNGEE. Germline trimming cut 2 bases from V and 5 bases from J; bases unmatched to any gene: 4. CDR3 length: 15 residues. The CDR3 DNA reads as TGTGCCAGCAGCGTCTCCGGGACAGATAATTCACCCCTCCACTTT. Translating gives CASSVSGTDNSPLHF.

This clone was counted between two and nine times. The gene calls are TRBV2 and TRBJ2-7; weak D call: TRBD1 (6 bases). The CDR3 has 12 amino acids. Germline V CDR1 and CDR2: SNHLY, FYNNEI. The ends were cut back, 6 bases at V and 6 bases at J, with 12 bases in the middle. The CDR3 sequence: CASRIGTPEQYF. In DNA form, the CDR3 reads TGTGCCAGCAGGATCGGGACACCCGAGCAGTACTTC.

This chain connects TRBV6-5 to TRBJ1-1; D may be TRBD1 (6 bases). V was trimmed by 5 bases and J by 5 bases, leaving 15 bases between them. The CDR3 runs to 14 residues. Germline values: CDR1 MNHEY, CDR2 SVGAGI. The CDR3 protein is CASSPPGGRTEAFF. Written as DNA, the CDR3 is TGTGCCAGCAGTCCCCCCGGGGGGCGGACTGAAGCTTTCTTT.

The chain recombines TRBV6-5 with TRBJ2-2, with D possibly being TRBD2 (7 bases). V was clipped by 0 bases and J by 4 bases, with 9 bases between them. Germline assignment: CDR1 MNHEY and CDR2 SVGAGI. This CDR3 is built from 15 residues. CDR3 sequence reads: CASSYSGGATGELFF. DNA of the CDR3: TGTGCCAGCAGTTACTCGGGGGGGGCCACCGGGGAGCTGTTTTTT.

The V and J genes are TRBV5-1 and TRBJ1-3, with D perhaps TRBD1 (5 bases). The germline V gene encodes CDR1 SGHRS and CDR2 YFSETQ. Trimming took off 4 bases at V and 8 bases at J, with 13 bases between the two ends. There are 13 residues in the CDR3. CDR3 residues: CASSPQGIDTIYF. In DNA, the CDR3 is TGCGCCAGCAGCCCCCAGGGTATTGACACCATATATTTT.

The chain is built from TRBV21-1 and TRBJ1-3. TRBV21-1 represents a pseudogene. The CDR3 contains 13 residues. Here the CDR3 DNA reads TGTGCCAGCAGCAAAGTTAGTGGAAACACCATATATTTT. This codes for CASSKVSGNTIYF.